These T cell receptor beta chains were read from a single sample in a study of T-cell memory formation after mild COVID-19. TCRdb analysed the 5' RACE reads with MiXCR anew, one entry per CDR3 protein. The table lists roughly 620,000 distinct CDR3 sequences, about a sixth of them singletons. The sequenced sample was PBMCs or a T cell subset sorted from them (not recorded which). All receptors derive from an adult woman who had mild COVID-19 (a few samples of this study predate the infection). Cell type and time point are not known. The CDR3 runs from the conserved cysteine through the conserved F or W. Fields, in order: D gene, J gene, V gene, clone size, CDR3 protein. The D gene is left open where the match is weak. For some rows the clone size is stated as once, few or many, or as a class when expanded; others skip it.

>TRBD1|TRBJ2-2|TRBV18|few
CASSPSRPGQTPNTGELFF
>.|TRBJ1-2|TRBV2|.
CASSVRGDYGYTF
>TRBD1|TRBJ2-7|TRBV13|.
CASSLLPDREHEQYF
>.|TRBJ2-2|TRBV7-3|.
CSSSSDGNTGELFF
>TRBD2|TRBJ2-5|TRBV29-1|few
CSVKASGEQETQYF
>TRBD2|TRBJ2-1|TRBV20-1|few
CSAEAVAGGYYNEQFF
>.|TRBJ2-5|TRBV29-1|.
CSVHRGQETQYF
>.|TRBJ2-3|TRBV7-9|few
CASSRVGQRSDTQYF
>TRBD2|TRBJ2-5|TRBV7-9|.
CASSLGLAEIRETQYF
>TRBD1|TRBJ1-1|TRBV5-1|few
CASSQTGENTEAFF
>.|TRBJ2-7|TRBV20-1|few
CSATRGLTYEQYF
>.|TRBJ1-2|TRBV4-1|.
CASSQVFRQGEFWGYTF
>.|TRBJ1-1|TRBV27|few
CASSYGMRGVEAFF
>.|TRBJ2-3|TRBV18|.
CASSPPGPYRDTQYF
>TRBD1|TRBJ2-5|TRBV5-4|.
CASSTQGQGKETQYF
>.|TRBJ1-2|TRBV29-1|.
CSVGSRVPSYGYTF
>TRBD2|TRBJ2-2|TRBV6-6|few
CASSDGTSGPRGTGELFF
>TRBD1|TRBJ2-1|TRBV6-2/TRBV6-3|few
CASSSRTGGHEQFF
>.|TRBJ2-1|TRBV5-1|.
CASSLGDASSYNEQFF
>TRBD1|TRBJ1-5|TRBV4-1|few
CASSHWDRGGSQPQHF
>TRBD1|TRBJ2-7|TRBV7-6|few
CASSHYPGQGSLEQYF
>TRBD2|TRBJ2-1|TRBV29-1|.
CSVEMGLAGYNEQFF